The rows below give T cell receptor beta chains drawn from one sample of a study of a mutant IDH1 vaccine in newly diagnosed glioma. Libraries were prepared by immunoSEQ multiplex PCR; TCRdb keeps only in-frame clonotypes and omits some of them. This table holds nearly 55,000 clones, 80% to 90% found once. Antigens of these TCRs are unknown. Source: PBMCs, taken from a glioma patient whose treatment included an IDH1 peptide vaccine. These receptors all come from a young woman with glioma. The CDR3 runs from the conserved cysteine through the conserved F or W. Fields, in order: CDR3 protein, CDR3 DNA, clone size, V gene, D gene, J gene. A D gene is named only where the DNA matches it firmly. Only part of the rows carry a size: once, few, many, or a class if the clone is expanded.

CASSEALGGTGDTQYF	TGTGCCAGCAGTGAAGCGCTTGGGGGGACCGGAGATACGCAGTATTTT	NA	TRBV2	NA	TRBJ2-3
CASNPRAGLMNTEAFF	TGTGCCAGCAACCCCCGAGCGGGGCTCATGAACACTGAAGCTTTCTTT	NA	TRBV2	NA	TRBJ1-1
CSVRGQDSGYTF	TGCAGCGTTCGAGGACAGGATTCTGGCTACACCTTC	NA	TRBV29-1	TRBD1	TRBJ1-2
CASSSGGSMAFF	TGTGCCAGCAGTTCAGGGGGCTCGATGGCTTTCTTT	NA	TRBV27	TRBD1	TRBJ1-1
CSVAQGLDAFF	TGCAGCGTTGCACAGGGCTTGGATGCTTTCTTT	NA	TRBV29-1	NA	TRBJ1-1
CASSKRGITDTQYF	TGTGCCAGCAGTAAGCGGGGAATCACAGATACGCAGTATTTT	once	TRBV2	TRBD2	TRBJ2-3
CASSPPGAYSNQPQHF	TGTGCCAGCTCACCACCCGGGGCCTATAGCAATCAGCCCCAGCATTTT	NA	TRBV18	NA	TRBJ1-5
CASSGFNQPQHF	TGTGCCAGTAGCGGTTTCAATCAGCCCCAGCATTTT	NA	TRBV19	NA	TRBJ1-5
CASSQSSGSWQPQHF	TGCGCCAGCAGTCAATCGAGCGGTTCCTGGCAGCCCCAGCATTTT	NA	TRBV23-1	NA	TRBJ1-5
CASSYSTGDETQYF	TGTGCCAGCAGTTACTCCACGGGGGACGAGACCCAGTACTTC	NA	TRBV6-5	NA	TRBJ2-5
CASSYLRIAAYEQYF	TGTGCCAGCAGTTACCTCAGGATCGCGGCCTACGAGCAGTACTTC	NA	TRBV6-6	NA	TRBJ2-7
CASSLAAKGKVQLFF	TGTGCCAGCAGCTTAGCCGCTAAGGGGAAGGTTCAACTGTTTTTT	NA	TRBV11-2	NA	TRBJ1-4
CASSIILRGGALSTIYF	TGTGCCAGTAGTATCATCCTACGAGGGGGCGCGTTGAGCACCATATATTTT	NA	TRBV19	TRBD1	TRBJ1-3
CASSLAADYNSPLHF	TGTGCCAGCAGCTTAGCGGCAGATTATAATTCACCCCTCCACTTT	NA	TRBV7-9	NA	TRBJ1-6
CASSPGPARAGNTIYF	TGTGCCAGCAGCCCCGGCCCCGCCAGGGCTGGAAACACCATATATTTT	NA	TRBV14	NA	TRBJ1-3
CASSPTQGRTEAFF	TGTGCCAGCAGCCCTACCCAGGGCCGGACTGAAGCTTTCTTT	NA	TRBV6-6	NA	TRBJ1-1
CASSQRDPSTDTQYF	TGCGCCAGCAGTCAAAGGGACCCAAGCACAGATACGCAGTATTTT	NA	TRBV10-1	NA	TRBJ2-3
CASSLGGETEAFF	TGTGCCAGCAGCTTAGGAGGAGAAACTGAAGCTTTCTTT	once	TRBV7-9	NA	TRBJ1-1
CASSPTPGANQPQHF	TGTGCCAGTAGTCCCACCCCGGGGGCCAATCAGCCCCAGCATTTT	once	TRBV19	NA	TRBJ1-5
CASSLRGNTYEQYF	TGTGCCAGCAGCTTGAGGGGGAACACCTACGAGCAGTACTTC	NA	TRBV7-2	NA	TRBJ2-7
CASSSPGRGETQYF	TGTGCCAGCAGCTCCCCCGGTAGGGGGGAGACCCAGTACTTC	NA	TRBV7-9	NA	TRBJ2-5
CASSPQGFVAEAFF	TGTGCCAGCAGCCCACAGGGTTTTGTCGCTGAAGCTTTCTTT	NA	TRBV7-6	NA	TRBJ1-1
CASSLRVAETQYF	TGCGCCAGCAGCTTAAGGGTTGCAGAGACCCAGTACTTC	NA	TRBV5-1	NA	TRBJ2-5
CASSSLSGPYNEQFF	TGTGCCAGCAGCTCACTTAGCGGCCCCTACAATGAGCAGTTCTTC	NA	TRBV7-9	NA	TRBJ2-1
CASSPPASEGINEKLFF	TGTGCCAGCAGCCCGCCTGCCAGCGAGGGGATTAATGAAAAACTGTTTTTT	once	TRBV7-9	NA	TRBJ1-4
CASSTTGTWGTQYF	TGTGCCAGTAGTACTACCGGGACATGGGGGACCCAGTACTTC	NA	TRBV19	NA	TRBJ2-5
CASSWGLLEAFF	TGTGCCAGCAGCTGGGGGCTCTTGGAAGCTTTCTTT	NA	TRBV7-9	NA	TRBJ1-1
CASSLGGGPTYEQYF	TGTGCCAGCAGCTTAGGCGGGGGGCCGACCTACGAGCAGTACTTC	NA	TRBV7-2	TRBD2	TRBJ2-7
CASSLRGGLGTDTQYF	TGTGCCAGCAGCTTAAGGGGGGGACTTGGCACAGATACGCAGTATTTT	NA	TRBV7-3	TRBD2	TRBJ2-3
CASSLAWPSGTYEQYF	TGCGCCAGCAGCTTGGCCTGGCCTAGCGGCACCTACGAGCAGTACTTC	NA	TRBV5-1	TRBD2	TRBJ2-7
CASSARSGELFF	TGCGCCAGCAGTGCCAGGTCCGGGGAGCTGTTTTTT	NA	TRBV10-1	NA	TRBJ2-2
CASSVGDRVHEQYF	TGTGCCAGCAGCGTAGGTGACAGGGTCCACGAGCAGTACTTC	NA	TRBV9	TRBD1	TRBJ2-7
CASSLAPTQGTDTQYF	TGTGCCAGCAGCTTAGCCCCGACACAGGGAACAGATACGCAGTATTTT	NA	TRBV7-8	NA	TRBJ2-3
CASSLHSTADNEQFF	TGTGCCAGCAGCTTACACTCGACGGCCGACAATGAGCAGTTCTTC	NA	TRBV7-9	NA	TRBJ2-1
CASSLGYGTGEGDQPQHF	TGTGCCAGCAGCTTAGGATACGGGACAGGGGAAGGGGATCAGCCCCAGCATTTT	NA	TRBV7-9	TRBD1	TRBJ1-5
CASSLAPSGGASYNEQFF	TGTGCCAGCAGCTTAGCTCCTAGCGGGGGGGCCTCCTACAATGAGCAGTTCTTC	few	TRBV7-6	TRBD2	TRBJ2-1
CASTSDWRAFF	TGTGCCAGCACCTCGGACTGGAGAGCTTTCTTT	NA	TRBV28	NA	TRBJ1-1
CASSQDSSGGKNEQFF	TGCGCCAGCAGCCAAGATTCAAGCGGGGGGAAGAATGAGCAGTTCTTC	NA	TRBV4-1	TRBD2	TRBJ2-1
CASSSGQGAWTEAFF	TGTGCCAGCAGCTCGGGACAGGGGGCATGGACTGAAGCTTTCTTT	NA	TRBV5-4	TRBD1	TRBJ1-1
CASSWTGKPYEQYF	TGCGCCAGCAGCTGGACAGGGAAGCCCTACGAGCAGTACTTC	NA	TRBV5-1	TRBD1	TRBJ2-7
CASSLGGPGTTGELFF	TGTGCCAGCAGCTTAGGGGGCCCAGGGACCACCGGGGAGCTGTTTTTT	NA	TRBV7-2	NA	TRBJ2-2